Below are 10 T cell receptor beta chains sequenced from a single sample in a study of T cell responses to AZD1222 COVID-19 vaccine. Here immunoSEQ multiplex PCR was the method, and the copy in TCRdb shows in-frame clones only, minus some. The sample yields roughly 110,000 clones, 90% seen once. Here the sequenced sample was peripheral blood, taken 28 days after the second AZD1222 dose. These receptors were taken from an adult who received the AZD1222 COVID-19 vaccine.

The chain uses TRBV7-9 and TRBJ1-5; D is undetermined. CDR1 is SEHNR and CDR2 is FQNEAQ in the germline V gene (reference sequence). The V end was cut by 1 base, the J end by 0 bases, with 19 bases between. The CDR3 has 19 amino acids. The CDR3 sequence: CASSLDFVDLKNSNQPQHF. In DNA form, the CDR3 reads TGTGCCAGCAGCTTAGACTTTGTAGACCTGAAGAATAGCAATCAGCCCCAGCATTTT.

The CDR3 region is CASSLRGGAYNEQFF. The CDR3 DNA sequence: TGTGCCAGCAGCCTCAGGGGAGGAGCCTACAATGAGCAGTTCTTC. The chain links TRBV9 to TRBJ2-1, with D possibly being TRBD1 or TRBD2 (6 bases each). CDR3 length: 15 amino acids. Trimming removed 4 bases from V and 2 bases from J, with 13 bases in between. In germline, CDR1 is SGDLS, CDR2 YYNGEE.

This chain connects TRBV27 to TRBJ2-7; D is ambiguous. V was clipped by 8 bases and J by 7 bases, with 18 bases between them. CDR1 is MNHEY, CDR2 SMNVEV, per germline (reference sequence). The CDR3 sequence is 13 residues long. The CDR3 coding sequence is TGTGCCAGCGATTTGAGCGATCCTGCAGAGCAGTACTTC. This codes for CASDLSDPAEQYF.

This rearrangement joins TRBV29-1 to TRBJ2-7; D may be TRBD1 (6 bases). The V end lost 0 bases, the J end lost 2 bases, and 14 bases lay between the germline ends. Germline V lookup: CDR1 SQVTM, CDR2 ANQGSEA. The CDR3 has 15 residues. CDR3 residues: CSVEDVTGSTYEQYF. The CDR3 nucleotides are TGCAGCGTTGAAGATGTGACAGGTAGTACCTACGAGCAGTACTTC.

Regarding this clone: Other DNA sequences in this sample translate to the same CDR3. This rearrangement joins TRBV27 to TRBJ2-1; tentatively, D is TRBD1 (5 bases). CDR1 is MNHEY and CDR2 is SMNVEV in the germline V gene (reference sequence). V was clipped by 2 bases and J by 8 bases, with 7 bases between them. This CDR3 comprises 12 residues. CDR3 DNA: TGTGCCAGCAGTTTACTAGGGGATGAGCAGTTCTTC. Encoded protein: CASSLLGDEQFF.

The chain has TRBV5-6 and TRBJ1-2; 7 positions match TRBD1. CDR3 size: 15 residues. CDR1 is SGHDT, CDR2 YYEEEE, per germline. Germline trimming cut 5 bases from V and 7 bases from J; bases unmatched to any gene: 14. CDR3 sequence reads: CASRLMTGTIRGYTF. The CDR3 nucleotides read TGTGCCAGCAGACTGATGACAGGGACGATCCGTGGCTACACCTTC.

This sequence joins TRBV5-6 and TRBJ1-2; D gene ambiguous. This CDR3 region has 16 residues. V lost 0 bases, J lost 2 bases, and 14 bases lay in between. The germline CDR1 and CDR2 sequences are SGHDT and YYEEEE. This CDR3 reads CASSLAVRVSNYGYTF. As DNA, the CDR3 is TGTGCCAGCAGCTTGGCCGTAAGGGTATCAAACTATGGCTACACCTTC.

This rearrangement joins TRBV5-1 to TRBJ1-4; possibly TRBD1 for D (5 bases). This CDR3 region has 16 residues. V gave up 1 base and J gave up 5 bases, with 15 bases separating them. Germline CDR1 SGHRS, CDR2 YFSETQ. The CDR3 nucleotides are TGCGCCAGCAGCTTGCTTGCTTTCGGGGACAATGAAAAACTGTTTTTT. This codes for CASSLLAFGDNEKLFF.

The chain joins TRBV18 to TRBJ1-5; 7 bases are a match to TRBD1. This CDR3 spans 15 amino acids. Trimming removed 3 bases from V and 0 bases from J; junction bases left unmatched: 2. Per germline, CDR1 KGHSH and CDR2 LQKENI. This CDR3 reads CASSPGQISNQPQHF. The CDR3 nucleotides read TGTGCCAGCTCACCGGGACAGATTAGCAATCAGCCCCAGCATTTT.

The genes are TRBV6-5 and TRBJ2-4; maybe TRBD1 (5 bases). Germline V gives CDR1 MNHEY, CDR2 SVGAGI. This CDR3 is built from 13 residues. V was cut by 8 bases and J by 8 bases, with 16 bases left in between. CDR3 DNA sequence: TGTGCCAGCCAAGCGACAGTCACAGACATTCAGTACTTC. Amino acids: CASQATVTDIQYF.